The next 8 T cell receptor beta chains were all read from a single sample in a study of naive and memory T cell subsets. Both TRBC1 and TRBC2 were covered by a beta constant-region primer of two equimolar oligonucleotides. Four rounds of PCR amplified the ligated cDNA using nested alpha and beta constant-region primers plus SP2. TCRdb re-called the UMI-ligation and nested PCR reads through MiXCR, storing one row per CDR3 protein. The sample has 85,000 or so distinct CDR3 sequences; about 10% are singletons. The sequencing sample was made of naive CD8+ T cells from blood. The origin of the receptors is a human donor in good health.

The rearrangement links TRBV4-3 to TRBJ1-4, with unresolved D. The V gene lost 1 base and the J gene lost 8 bases, with 11 bases spanning the gap. Germline V lookup: CDR1 LGHNA, CDR2 YSLEER. The CDR3 covers 14 residues. Here the CDR3 reads CASSQGVVSEKLFF. The CDR3 DNA sequence: TGCGCCAGCAGCCAAGGTGTGGTGTCGGAAAAACTGTTTTTT.

The chain uses TRBV20-1 and TRBJ2-5; 8 nucleotides line up with TRBD2. The CDR3 is 16 residues long. V lost 6 bases to trimming and J lost 5 bases; unmatched junction nucleotides: 17. The germline CDR1 and CDR2 sequences are DFQATT and SNEGSKA (reference sequence). The CDR3 protein is CSAQGDAGGGFETQYF. DNA for the CDR3: TGCAGTGCCCAAGGTGACGCGGGGGGAGGATTTGAGACCCAGTACTTC.

This clonotype was seen a few times. The rearrangement links TRBV29-1 to TRBJ1-2; possibly TRBD1 for D (6 bases). Germline lookup yields CDR1 SQVTM and CDR2 ANQGSEA. This CDR3 contains 15 residues. V was clipped by 5 bases and J by 0 bases, with 16 bases between them. The CDR3 DNA is TGCAGCGTTATTCCTACAGGGCACTCTAACTATGGCTACACCTTC. Protein product: CSVIPTGHSNYGYTF.

The table lists this clonotype with a few counts. The chain has TRBV10-2 and TRBJ2-7; D assignment may be TRBD1 or TRBD2 (6 bases each). CDR1 and CDR2 from the germline V gene are WSHSY and SAAADI. Trimming left V 9 bases short and J 2 bases short, with 23 bases between. The CDR3 is 16 residues long. CDR3 in amino acids: CARGLGRTAITYEQYF. CDR3 nucleotide sequence: TGCGCCAGGGGGCTGGGGAGGACAGCCATAACCTACGAGCAGTACTTC.

This clonotype appeared a few times. The J gene is TRBJ2-3, the V gene TRBV12-5, with D perhaps TRBD1 or TRBD2 (5 bases each). The V gene's germline CDR1 is LGHNT and CDR2 FRNRAP. Trimming removed 6 bases from V and 0 bases from J, with 16 bases in between. There are 16 residues in the CDR3. The CDR3: CASGLGLAASTDTQYF. CDR3 DNA sequence: TGTGCTAGTGGCCTGGGGCTAGCAGCTAGCACAGATACGCAGTATTTT.

The rearrangement joins TRBV12-3 or TRBV12-4 to TRBJ1-1; D not resolved. The germline V and J ends were trimmed by 3 bases and 3 bases, with 8 bases remaining between them. The CDR3 contains 13 residues. CDR3 DNA sequence: TGTGCCAGCAGTTTGCGGGGATACACTGAAGCTTTCTTT. Its protein is CASSLRGYTEAFF.

The rearrangement uses TRBV24-1 and TRBJ2-1; 11 positions agree with TRBD1. Trimming took 5 bases from V and 10 from J; bases not matched to a gene: 6. The CDR3 runs to 14 residues. Looked up from germline, CDR1 is KGHDR and CDR2 is SFDVKD. This CDR3 reads CATSAPDRGREQFF. The CDR3 DNA reads TGTGCCACCAGTGCCCCGGACAGGGGGCGCGAGCAGTTCTTC.

There are many counts of this clonotype. CDR3 DNA sequence: TGCAGCGTTGGTTTACCATCACATGATTGGGAGCAGTTCTTC. Amino acids: CSVGLPSHDWEQFF. This chain connects TRBV29-1 to TRBJ2-1; D ambiguous. V was shortened by 4 bases and J by 10 bases, with 20 bases between the two germline ends. This CDR3 contains 14 residues. CDR1 SQVTM and CDR2 ANQGSEA come from the germline V gene.